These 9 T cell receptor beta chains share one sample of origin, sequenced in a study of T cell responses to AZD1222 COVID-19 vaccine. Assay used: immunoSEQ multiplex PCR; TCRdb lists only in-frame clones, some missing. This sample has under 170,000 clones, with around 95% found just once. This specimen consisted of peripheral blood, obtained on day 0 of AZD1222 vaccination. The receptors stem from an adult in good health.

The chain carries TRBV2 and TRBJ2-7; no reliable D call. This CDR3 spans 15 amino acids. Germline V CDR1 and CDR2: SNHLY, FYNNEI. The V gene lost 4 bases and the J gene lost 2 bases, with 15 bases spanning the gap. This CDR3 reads CASSGQVSIPYEQYV. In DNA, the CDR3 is TGTGCCAGCAGTGGTCAAGTTAGCATCCCCTACGAGCAGTACGTC.

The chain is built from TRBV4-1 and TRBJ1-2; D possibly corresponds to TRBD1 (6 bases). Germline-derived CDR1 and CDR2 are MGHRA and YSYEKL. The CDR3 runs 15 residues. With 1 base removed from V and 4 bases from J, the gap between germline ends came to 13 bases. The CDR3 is CASSQGPGTSYGYTF. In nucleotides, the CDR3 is TGCGCCAGCAGCCAAGGGCCCGGGACAAGCTATGGCTACACCTTC.

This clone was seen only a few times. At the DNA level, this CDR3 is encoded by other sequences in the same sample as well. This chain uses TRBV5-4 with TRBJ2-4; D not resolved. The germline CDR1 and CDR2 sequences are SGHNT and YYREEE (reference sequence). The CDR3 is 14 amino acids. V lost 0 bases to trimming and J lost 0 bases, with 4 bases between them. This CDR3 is CASSLGLAKNIQYF. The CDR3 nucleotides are TGTGCCAGCAGCTTGGGGCTAGCCAAAAACATTCAGTACTTC.

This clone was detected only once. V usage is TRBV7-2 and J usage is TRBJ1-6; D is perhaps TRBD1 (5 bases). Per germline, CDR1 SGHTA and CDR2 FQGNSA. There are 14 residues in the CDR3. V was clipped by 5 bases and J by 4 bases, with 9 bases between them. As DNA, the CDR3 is TGTGCCAGCAGCCTGGGACGGTATAATTCACCCCTCCACTTT. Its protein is CASSLGRYNSPLHF.

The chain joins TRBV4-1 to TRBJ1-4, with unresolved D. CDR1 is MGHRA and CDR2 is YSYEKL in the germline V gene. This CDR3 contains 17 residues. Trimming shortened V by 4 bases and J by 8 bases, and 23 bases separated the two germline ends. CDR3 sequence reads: CASSPRIIVMTVEKLFF. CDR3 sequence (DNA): TGCGCCAGCAGCCCGAGGATAATAGTTATGACGGTCGAAAAACTGTTTTTT.

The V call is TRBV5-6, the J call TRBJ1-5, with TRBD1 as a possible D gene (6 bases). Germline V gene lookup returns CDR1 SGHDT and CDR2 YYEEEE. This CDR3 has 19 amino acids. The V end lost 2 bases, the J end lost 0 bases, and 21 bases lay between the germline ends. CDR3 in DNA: TGTGCCAGCAGCTTATTCCGGGGACACTCTGCGGGTAGCAATCAGCCCCAGCATTTT. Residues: CASSLFRGHSAGSNQPQHF.

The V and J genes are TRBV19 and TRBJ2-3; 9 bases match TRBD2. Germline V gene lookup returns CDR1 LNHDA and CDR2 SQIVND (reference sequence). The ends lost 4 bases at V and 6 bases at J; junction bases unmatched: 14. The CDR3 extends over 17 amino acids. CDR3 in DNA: TGTGCCAGTAGTAGTTGGGCCCCGCGGGAGGGCCTGGATACGCAGTATTTT. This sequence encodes CASSSWAPREGLDTQYF.

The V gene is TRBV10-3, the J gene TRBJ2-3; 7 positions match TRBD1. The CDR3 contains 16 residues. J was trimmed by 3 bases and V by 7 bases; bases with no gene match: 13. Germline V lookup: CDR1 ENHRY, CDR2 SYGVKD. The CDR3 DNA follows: TGTGCCATCACCCCCGCTAGGGGGCGCGGAACAGATACGCAGTATTTT. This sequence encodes CAITPARGRGTDTQYF.

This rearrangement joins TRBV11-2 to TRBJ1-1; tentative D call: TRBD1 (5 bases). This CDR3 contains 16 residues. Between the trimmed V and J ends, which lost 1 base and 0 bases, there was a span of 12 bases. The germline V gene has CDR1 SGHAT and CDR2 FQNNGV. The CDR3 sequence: CASSLVQGLMNTEAFF. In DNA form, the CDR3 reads TGTGCCAGCAGCTTAGTGCAGGGCCTCATGAACACTGAAGCTTTCTTT.